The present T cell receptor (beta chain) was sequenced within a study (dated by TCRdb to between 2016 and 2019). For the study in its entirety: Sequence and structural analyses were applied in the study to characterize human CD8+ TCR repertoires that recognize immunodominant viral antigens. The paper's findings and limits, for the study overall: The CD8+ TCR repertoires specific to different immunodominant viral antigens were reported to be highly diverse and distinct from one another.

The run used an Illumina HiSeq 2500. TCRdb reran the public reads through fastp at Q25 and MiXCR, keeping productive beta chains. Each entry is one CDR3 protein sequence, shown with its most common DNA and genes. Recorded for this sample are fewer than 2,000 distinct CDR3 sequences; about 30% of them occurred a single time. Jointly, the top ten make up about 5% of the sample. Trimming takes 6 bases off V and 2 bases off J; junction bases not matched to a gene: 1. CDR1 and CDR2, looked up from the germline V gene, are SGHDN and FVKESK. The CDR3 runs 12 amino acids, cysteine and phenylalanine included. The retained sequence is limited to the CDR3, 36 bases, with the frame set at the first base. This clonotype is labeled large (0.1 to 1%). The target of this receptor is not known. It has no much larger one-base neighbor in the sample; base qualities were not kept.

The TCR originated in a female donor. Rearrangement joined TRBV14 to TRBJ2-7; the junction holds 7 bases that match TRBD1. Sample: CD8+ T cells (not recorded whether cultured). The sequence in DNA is TGTGCCAGCAGTGGGACAGCCTACGAGCAGTACTTC. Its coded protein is CASSGTAYEQYF.